This T cell receptor (beta chain) is from a study of OX40 agonist ivuxolimab in advanced cancers. Study-level information: Prior anti-PD-1, anti-PD-L1 or anti-CTLA-4 therapy was allowed; more than 30% had some. Three patients got partial responses; one had hepatocellular carcinoma and two had cutaneous melanoma.

Study-level findings and limits: CD8+ T cells averaged more expanded clones than CD4+.

Comment on this clone: The antigen is unknown.

Measured with immunoSEQ multiplex PCR; TCRdb has only the in-frame clones, and not every one. The table records roughly 56,000 clones, around 85% of them present only once. The germline V gene has CDR1 LNHDA and CDR2 SQIVND (reference sequence). V was shortened by 4 bases and J by 4 bases, with 8 bases between the two germline ends. This CDR3 is built from 13 residues. The chain joins TRBV19 to TRBJ1-5; D call uncertain. The TCR originated in an adult with an advanced solid tumor such as melanoma, head and neck, liver or kidney cancer. The sequenced sample was CD4+ or CD8+ T cells sorted from blood, obtained in a trial of the OX40 agonist ivuxolimab. As DNA, the CDR3 is TGTGCCAGTAGTAATGCGAGGAATCAGCCCCAGCATTTT. This codes for CASSNARNQPQHF.